This TCR beta chain was recovered during a study of blood T cell repertoires in COVID-19 (dated by TCRdb to 2020 to 2021). About the investigation overall: Samples from collaborators originated in the United States, Italy and Spain and spanned both the acute and convalescent phases of COVID-19. The prospective study material was composed of cDNA or gDNA derived from T cells, B-cell-depleted T cells, or PBMCs. The repertoires were released in a freely available public database intended as a resource for research on the immune response to SARS-CoV-2. The dataset comprised deeply sampled blood TCRbeta repertoires from subjects exposed to, actively infected with, or recovered from COVID-19. The samples were drawn from two sources: the first 160 participants of the ongoing ImmuneRACE study, and over 950 subjects contributed by 6 global collaborators. Nearly every sample came with metadata listing a de-identified subject ID, COVID-19 status, age in years and sex. HLA class I and class II types, where available, came from metadata supplied by the sample provider rather than from assay-based typing. General conclusions and limits of the study: Clinical and demographic metadata were provided uncurated, with the amount varying by source and participant.

V is cut back by 6 bases and J by 1 base, with 7 bases in the junction unmatched. Including the terminal cysteine and phenylalanine, the CDR3 comprises 16 residues. This entry keeps only the CDR3 DNA: 48 bases, framed from base 1. Sequences SGDLS (CDR1) and YYNGEE (CDR2) are obtained from the germline V gene. The immunoSEQ Assay, a bias-controlled multiplex PCR, was used to amplify TCRbeta CDR3 regions from genomic DNA. The source study handled its data this way. The number of nucleated cells in each sample was estimated by amplification of reference gene primers within the assay. Sequence reads were collapsed and filtered to measure the absolute abundance of every unique TCRbeta CDR3 rearrangement. For each sample, productive Simpson clonality was calculated by taking the square root of Simpson's diversity index across productive rearrangements. In its TCRdb copy, this immuneACCESS table keeps in-frame sequences only and misses some clones. Where compared with another copy, unresolved V genes explain less than half of these, and the others have no known cause. V, J and clone size reflect that table, while D and trimming were determined from the DNA. The sample data list about 210,000 clones, and around 80% of these were observed just once. 7% to 8.5% of the sample is in the top ten clones.

A note on this clone: This clone's antigen is unknown. Base qualities were left out, and no much larger clone turns up one base away.

Each collaborating institution followed its own protocols to collect whole blood in K2EDTA tubes. For TCRbeta analysis, collaborator samples were shipped as frozen whole blood, as isolated PBMCs, or as DNA extracted from either sample type. This TCR was sampled from a woman in her seventies with acute or convalescent COVID-19. The rearrangement joined TRBV9 to TRBJ2-2, and TRBD1 matches 9 of the central bases. Material: peripheral blood. The bases read TGTGCCAGCACACACCGGGACAGGGTGAACACCGGGGAGCTGTTTTTT. Translated, this is CASTHRDRVNTGELFF.